What follows are 30 T cell receptor beta chains derived from one specimen sequenced in a study of OX40 agonist ivuxolimab in advanced cancers. Clones were sequenced by immunoSEQ multiplex PCR, and TCRdb holds only the in-frame ones, with some missing. The data contain tens of thousands of clones, about 80% of them singletons. The input for sequencing was CD4+ or CD8+ T cells sorted from blood, taken in a trial of the OX40 agonist ivuxolimab. Every receptor here comes from an adult with an advanced solid tumor such as melanoma, head and neck, liver or kidney cancer.

This chain connects TRBV5-1 to TRBJ2-1; possible D gene TRBD1, 6 bases. This CDR3 has 15 residues. Trimming took 4 bases from V and 3 from J, leaving 14 bases between them. CDR1 and CDR2 from the germline V gene are SGHRS and YFSETQ. Here the CDR3 reads CASSSRTVYYNEQFF. CDR3 bases: TGCGCCAGCAGCAGTCGGACAGTATACTACAATGAGCAGTTCTTC.

DNA for the CDR3: TGCGCCAGCAGCTTTAGGACGAACACCGGGGAGCTGTTTTTT. This encodes CASSFRTNTGELFF. The gene calls are TRBV5-1 and TRBJ2-2, with D unclear. The germline V gene has CDR1 SGHRS and CDR2 YFSETQ. The CDR3 is 14 residues long. V was clipped by 2 bases and J by 0 bases, with 5 bases between them.

The CDR3 DNA sequence: TGTGCCAGCAGGACCGATGGCTCCTATAATTCACCCCTCCACTTT. The encoded protein is CASRTDGSYNSPLHF. The chain uses TRBV6-5 and TRBJ1-6; no reliable D call. This CDR3 spans 15 amino acids. The germline V gene has CDR1 MNHEY and CDR2 SVGAGI. The V end was cut by 6 bases, the J end by 0 bases, with 9 bases between.

V gene TRBV7-2 combines with J gene TRBJ2-7; 11 bases line up with TRBD2. Germline V gene sequence: CDR1 SGHTA, CDR2 FQGNSA. CDR3 length: 14 amino acids. Trimming removed 5 bases from V and 6 bases from J; junction bases left unmatched: 6. CDR3 coding DNA: TGTGCCAGCAGCCCTCTAGCGGGGGGTTTCGAGCAGTACTTC. Residues: CASSPLAGGFEQYF.

The chain recombines TRBV5-1 with TRBJ2-1, with 7 positions matching TRBD2. The germline V gene encodes CDR1 SGHRS and CDR2 YFSETQ. The CDR3 totals 14 residues. V lost 4 bases, J lost 7 bases, and 8 bases stayed unmatched. The CDR3 loop is CASSSPGLKNEQFF. The CDR3 coding sequence is TGCGCCAGCAGCAGTCCGGGACTAAAAAATGAGCAGTTCTTC. Combining the CDR3 with reference TRBV5-1 and TRBJ2-1 gives the whole variable domain KAGVTQTPRYLIKTRGQQVTLSCSPISGHRSVSWYQQTPGQGLQFLFEYFSETQRNKGNFPGRFSGRQFSNSRSEMNVSTLELGDSALYLCASSSPGLKNEQFFGPGTRLTVL.

The chain recombines TRBV7-2 with TRBJ1-2; no clear D. V was clipped by 5 bases and J by 3 bases, with 13 bases between them. The CDR3 length is 14 residues. The germline V gene has CDR1 SGHTA and CDR2 FQGNSA. The CDR3 spells CASSPISEDYGYTF. CDR3 nucleotides: TGTGCCAGCAGCCCGATCTCGGAGGACTATGGCTACACCTTC.

The chain combines TRBV30 with TRBJ1-1, with D perhaps matching TRBD1 (5 bases). Trimming pared 4 bases from V and 1 base from J, leaving 28 bases between. The CDR3 runs 19 residues. Germline V gives CDR1 GTSNPN, CDR2 SVGIG (reference sequence). The CDR3 nucleotides read TGTGCCTGGATACTAGGCGGAACACTGGGGACCACGGGGAACACTGAAGCTTTCTTT. The encoded protein is CAWILGGTLGTTGNTEAFF.

This clone appeared a single time. V gene TRBV5-4 combines with J gene TRBJ1-3; D perhaps matches TRBD1 (6 bases). V was trimmed by 4 bases and J by 4 bases, leaving 15 bases between them. CDR3 length: 15 amino acids. Looked up from germline, CDR1 is SGHNT and CDR2 is YYREEE (reference sequence). CDR3 sequence reads: CASSGGGAGGNTIYF. The DNA for the CDR3 is TGTGCCAGCAGCGGCGGGGGGGCCGGGGGAAACACCATATATTTT. Looking up the rest from reference TRBV5-4 and TRBJ1-3 gives the full variable domain: ETGVTQSPTHLIKTRGQQVTLRCSSQSGHNTVSWYQQALGQGPQFIFQYYREEENGRGNFPPRFSGLQFPNYSSELNVNALELDDSALYLCASSGGGAGGNTIYFGEGSWLTVV.

The chain carries TRBV5-1 and TRBJ2-1; 9 bases line up with TRBD2. CDR1 and CDR2 from the germline V gene are SGHRS and YFSETQ. Germline trimming cut 5 bases from V and 6 bases from J; bases unmatched to any gene: 6. The CDR3 consists of 14 residues. The DNA for the CDR3 is TGCGCCAGCAGTGGTCTAGCGGGACCCAATGAGCAGTTCTTC. It yields the protein CASSGLAGPNEQFF.

J is TRBJ2-3 and V is TRBV9; TRBD2 is a possible D gene (6 bases). Per germline, CDR1 SGDLS and CDR2 YYNGEE. Trimming cost V 3 bases and J 0 bases, with 17 bases left between them. The CDR3 length is 17 residues. CDR3 region: CASSAQSAGGSTDTQYF. CDR3 DNA sequence: TGTGCCAGCAGCGCTCAGTCAGCTGGGGGGAGCACAGATACGCAGTATTTT. Combining the CDR3 with reference TRBV9 and TRBJ2-3 gives the whole variable domain DSGVTQTPKHLITATGQRVTLRCSPRSGDLSVYWYQQSLDQGLQFLIQYYNGEERAKGNILERFSAQQFPDLHSELNLSSLELGDSALYFCASSAQSAGGSTDTQYFGPGTRLTVL.

In its sample, this clone was seen a few times. V and J are TRBV27 and TRBJ1-5; 12 bases line up with TRBD1. The CDR3 covers 19 residues. V trimming: 6 bases; J trimming: 0 bases; junction bases outside the gene matches: 12. The germline V gene has CDR1 MNHEY and CDR2 SMNVEV (reference sequence). The CDR3 spells CASSRWGQGARSSNQPQHF. The CDR3 region has the DNA TGTGCCAGCAGCCGCTGGGGACAGGGGGCGCGGTCTAGCAATCAGCCCCAGCATTTT.

The chain carries TRBV27 and TRBJ2-7, with D possibly TRBD2 on 7 matching bases. Per germline, CDR1 MNHEY and CDR2 SMNVEV (reference sequence). V lost 5 bases and J lost 2, with 28 bases in between. The CDR3 loop spans 19 amino acids. The CDR3 region is CASSTNPSRGRGITYEQYF. The CDR3, as DNA: TGTGCCAGCAGTACTAACCCCTCCCGGGGGCGGGGGATAACCTACGAGCAGTACTTC.

The rearrangement links TRBV5-1 to TRBJ2-3, with D hard to call. V was pared by 0 bases and J by 6 bases, with 8 bases between. This CDR3 spans 13 amino acids. Germline V lookup: CDR1 SGHRS, CDR2 YFSETQ. CDR3 nucleotide sequence: TGCGCCAGCAGCTTGGAGGTGGGGGATACGCAGTATTTT. Residues: CASSLEVGDTQYF.

This chain joins TRBV15 and TRBJ1-3, with a tentative D call TRBD1 (5 bases). Trimming left V 8 bases short and J 0 bases short, with 14 bases between. This CDR3 contains 15 residues. Germline V CDR1 and CDR2: LNHNV, YYDKDF (reference sequence). The CDR3 nucleotides read TGTGCCACCGCCAGGGAGGCGTTCTCTGGAAACACCATATATTTT. Residues: CATAREAFSGNTIYF.

The V and J genes are TRBV2 and TRBJ2-7; 10 bases line up with TRBD2. With 4 bases clipped from V and 3 bases from J, the junction kept 9 bases outside the gene matches. The CDR3 runs 16 residues. The germline V gene encodes CDR1 SNHLY and CDR2 FYNNEI. CDR3 coding DNA: TGTGCCAGCAGTGGGGGGCTAGCGGGGGCCCGCTACGAGCAGTACTTC. As protein: CASSGGLAGARYEQYF.

Only one count was recorded for this clone. The V gene is TRBV4-2, the J gene TRBJ2-6, with a possible D match to TRBD2 (5 bases). V shed 1 base and J shed 1 base, with 5 bases lying between them. The CDR3 runs 15 residues. Germline assignment: CDR1 LGHNA and CDR2 YNFKEQ. The CDR3 DNA is TGTGCCAGCAGCCAAGGAGGGTCTGGGGCCAACGTCCTGACTTTC. This translates into CASSQGGSGANVLTF.

The V call is TRBV5-1, the J call TRBJ1-1, with 7 bases fitting TRBD1. Germline V CDR1 and CDR2: SGHRS, YFSETQ. This CDR3 has 14 amino acids. J was trimmed by 0 bases and V by 6 bases; bases with no gene match: 5. The CDR3 here is CASNRQGLNTEAFF. The CDR3, as DNA: TGCGCCAGCAACAGACAGGGACTGAACACTGAAGCTTTCTTT.

This clone has only one observation. The chain is built from TRBV11-3 and TRBJ2-2, with D perhaps TRBD2 (6 bases). The germline CDR1 and CDR2 sequences are SGHNT and YENEEA. V gave up 4 bases and J gave up 6 bases, with 9 bases separating them. CDR3 length equals 13 residues. The CDR3 DNA is TGTGCCAGCAGCTCTACGGGGGCCGGGGAGCTGTTTTTT. As protein: CASSSTGAGELFF.

Written as DNA, the CDR3 is TGTGCCAGCAGCCGCTTAAGCAGAGGACTAGAGGTTGGGTTGTACGAGCAGTACTTC. It yields the protein CASSRLSRGLEVGLYEQYF. The genes are TRBV7-9 and TRBJ2-7, with TRBD2 matching 7 bases. CDR3 length: 19 residues. V dropped 5 bases and J dropped 4; count of bases not matched to a gene: 23. Per germline, CDR1 SEHNR and CDR2 FQNEAQ (reference sequence).

The chain has TRBV7-8 and TRBJ2-7, with D possibly being TRBD1 (5 bases). The CDR3 is made up of 14 amino acids. The germline gives CDR1 SGHVS, CDR2 FQNEAQ. Trimming cost V 2 bases and J 0 bases, with 8 bases left between them. CDR3 DNA: TGTGCCAGCAGCTTATCCAGGGCCTCCTACGAGCAGTACTTC. It codes for CASSLSRASYEQYF.

V is TRBV13 and J is TRBJ1-1; D remains unclear. CDR3 size: 11 residues. The germline V and J ends were trimmed by 2 bases and 8 bases, with 6 bases remaining between them. Germline values: CDR1 PRHDT, CDR2 FYEKMQ (reference sequence). In DNA, the CDR3 is TGTGCCAGCAGCTTAAGAAGAGAAGCTTTCTTT. Encoded protein: CASSLRREAFF.

The chain employs TRBV10-3 and TRBJ1-5; D is unresolved. This CDR3 is built from 14 residues. Trimming removed 4 bases at V and 2 bases at J, with 9 bases between. Germline CDR1 and CDR2: ENHRY and SYGVKD. The CDR3: CAISADVGNQPQHF. In nucleotides, the CDR3 is TGTGCCATCAGTGCTGACGTAGGCAATCAGCCCCAGCATTTT.

V is TRBV7-8 and J is TRBJ2-3; unclear D gene. There are 13 residues in the CDR3. Trimming shortened V by 5 bases and J by 4 bases, and 10 bases separated the two germline ends. In germline, CDR1 is SGHVS, CDR2 FQNEAQ. The CDR3 sequence is CASSPRSADTQYF. CDR3 nucleotide sequence: TGTGCCAGCAGCCCCCGGTCCGCAGATACGCAGTATTTT.

The chain recombines TRBV2 with TRBJ2-4; the D call may be TRBD1 or TRBD2 (6 bases each). The CDR3 has 16 amino acids. Trimming cost V 7 bases and J 1 base, with 17 bases left between them. Germline CDR1 reads SNHLY; CDR2 reads FYNNEI. CDR3 sequence (DNA): TGTGCCAGCACCCTGGAGGGGGGCATCGCCAAAAACATTCAGTACTTC. It encodes CASTLEGGIAKNIQYF.

The chain links TRBV4-1 to TRBJ1-2; no clear D. In germline, CDR1 is MGHRA, CDR2 YSYEKL. The CDR3 length is 17 residues. V was pared by 1 base and J by 3 bases, with 18 bases between. The CDR3 bases are TGCGCCAGCAGCCAAGCCCTAAGGCGGGCTAGGGACTATGGCTACACCTTC. Protein: CASSQALRRARDYGYTF.

CDR3 in DNA: TGTGCCAGCAGTTTCTTCGGGACAGGGGGATGGGTCACTGAAGCTTTCTTT. Translated: CASSFFGTGGWVTEAFF. V usage is TRBV27 and J usage is TRBJ1-1, with TRBD1 matching over 11 bases. J gave up 4 bases and V 3 bases, and 10 bases lay outside the gene matches. Germline CDR1 and CDR2: MNHEY and SMNVEV (reference sequence). CDR3 size: 17 residues.

This chain connects TRBV7-3 to TRBJ1-2; TRBD1 matches at 9 bases. V lost 5 bases and J lost 8; bases outside the gene matches: 6. Germline-derived CDR1 and CDR2 are SGHTA and FQGTGA. The CDR3 covers 13 residues. DNA for the CDR3: TGTGCCAGCAGCACGCCCGGGACAGGGGGCTACACCTTC. The encoded protein is CASSTPGTGGYTF.

The rearrangement links TRBV7-8 to TRBJ1-1, with a possible D match to TRBD1 (5 bases). The CDR3 totals 16 residues. CDR1 and CDR2 from the germline V gene are SGHVS and FQNEAQ. The germline V and J ends were trimmed by 1 base and 0 bases, with 12 bases remaining between them. CDR3 DNA: TGTGCCAGCAGCTTAGGAACAGGTGGAATGAACACTGAAGCTTTCTTT. It translates to CASSLGTGGMNTEAFF.

In this sample, this clone turned up once. V gene TRBV9 combines with J gene TRBJ2-1, with D possibly being TRBD1 or TRBD2 (6 bases each). CDR3 size: 16 residues. V dropped 0 bases and J dropped 6 bases, with 16 bases sitting between them. The germline gives CDR1 SGDLS, CDR2 YYNGEE. The CDR3, as DNA: TGTGCCAGCAGCGTAGTCGGGGGCCGTTACCTCAATGAGCAGTTCTTC. Its translation is CASSVVGGRYLNEQFF.

CDR3 DNA: TGTGCCAGTACCCCCACGCCGGGCAGCCCCGTTCCGTACTTC. Translation gives CASTPTPGSPVPYF. The chain joins TRBV19 to TRBJ2-7; D is ambiguous. There are 14 residues in the CDR3. The germline V and J ends were trimmed by 7 bases and 12 bases, with 25 bases remaining between them. CDR1 and CDR2 (germline): LNHDA, SQIVND (reference sequence).